This TCR beta chain was recovered during a study of CD49a tissue-resident CD8 T cells in human skin (dated by TCRdb to about 2017). For the study in its entirety: The study examined tissue-resident memory CD8+ T cell subsets in human skin defined by CD49a, CD69 and CD103 expression.

For roughly five healthy donors, sorted CD8+ T cells taken from blood, dermis and epidermis had their TCR beta CDR3 regions analysed. All TCR-sequenced donors were healthy individuals, and each provided both blood and skin samples. Sorting was used to isolate CD8+ T cell populations prior to TCR beta sequencing. V and J lose 0 bases and 4 bases, and a span of 10 bases separates them. The germline V gene gives CDR1 as LGHNA and CDR2 as YSLEER. The CDR3 has 15 amino acids, counting the end cysteine and phenylalanine. The CDR3 DNA has 45 bases and is translated from base 1. As to this clone: The antigen this receptor binds is unknown. No much larger clone is present one base from it, and per-base qualities are unavailable.

Receptor libraries were prepared by the immunoSEQ multiplex PCR assay. The authors' analysis ran thus. Frequencies of TCR V beta family usage were compared among the sorted CD8+ T cell populations from blood, dermis and epidermis. Here the immuneACCESS table is served through TCRdb, limited to in-frame sequences with V and J called. Missing clones are a known gap in these copies; in checked studies unresolved V genes cover under half, and the rest lacks a known reason. The V and J calls and clone size are taken from that table; D and trimming were inferred from the DNA. For this sample the table gives about 910 clones, of which 50% to 75% were detected only once. More than 35% of the sample is held by the ten biggest clonotypes.

Recombination connected TRBV4-3 to TRBJ2-1; the D gene assignment is ambiguous. The sequence derives from a human donor in good health. The sample consisted of CLA- CD8+ effector memory T cells sorted from blood. The bases are TGCGCCAGCAGCCAAGATGGTAGCAGATACAATGAGCAGTTCTTC. Its amino acids are CASSQDGSRYNEQFF.